Listed here are 19 T cell receptor beta chains from one sample, sequenced in a study of T cells after yellow fever vaccination. TCRdb reanalysed the 5' RACE reads using MiXCR and keeps one entry per CDR3 protein. Here the sample spans over 300,000 distinct CDR3 sequences, more than 3% being singletons. The material was PBMCs, obtained on the day of the yellow fever booster vaccination. The receptors come from a man aged 18 to 35 who received the YFV17D yellow fever vaccine.

This clonotype was seen only a few times. V and J are TRBV20-1 and TRBJ2-5; 14 bases match TRBD2. With V trimmed by 5 bases and J by 4 bases, 3 bases remained unmatched. The CDR3 extends over 14 amino acids. Germline assignment: CDR1 DFQATT and CDR2 SNEGSKA (reference sequence). The CDR3 bases are TGCAGTGCTGGACTAGCGGGGGGCCCAGAGACCCAGTACTTC. Translated, it gives CSAGLAGGPETQYF.

This clonotype was seen repeatedly, ten times or more. This sequence joins TRBV6-6 and TRBJ2-1, with 8 positions matching TRBD2. This CDR3 has 17 amino acids. Germline V gene lookup returns CDR1 MNHNY and CDR2 SVGAGI (reference sequence). Trimming cost V 5 bases and J 5 bases; bases outside gene matches: 14. The CDR3 sequence is CASSPFGRGAQNNEQFF. CDR3 bases: TGTGCCAGCAGTCCCTTCGGGCGGGGGGCCCAAAACAATGAGCAGTTCTTC.

J is TRBJ1-2 and V is TRBV7-9; 8 bases agree with TRBD1. This CDR3 contains 14 residues. With V trimmed by 5 bases and J by 5 bases, 7 bases remained unmatched. Germline V gives CDR1 SEHNR, CDR2 FQNEAQ (reference sequence). In nucleotides, the CDR3 is TGTGCCAGCAGCAACCTAGGGACAGGATATGGCTACACCTTC. It encodes CASSNLGTGYGYTF.

This clonotype was found many times. This rearrangement joins TRBV9 to TRBJ2-5; 7 nucleotides align to TRBD1. The CDR3 runs to 15 residues. CDR1 is SGDLS, CDR2 YYNGEE, per germline. The V gene end was trimmed by 0 bases and the J gene end by 0 bases; junction bases not matched to a gene: 2. CDR3 protein: CASSVAQGHQETQYF. The CDR3 bases are TGTGCCAGCAGCGTAGCACAGGGGCACCAAGAGACCCAGTACTTC. The full variable domain, its missing parts supplied by reference TRBV9 and TRBJ2-5, is DSGVTQTPKHLITATGQRVTLRCSPRSGDLSVYWYQQSLDQGLQFLIQYYNGEERAKGNILERFSAQQFPDLHSELNLSSLELGDSALYFCASSVAQGHQETQYFGPGTRLLVL.

The sample holds many counts of this clonotype. V is TRBV2 and J is TRBJ2-1, with a weak D call TRBD1 (6 bases). Germline-derived CDR1 and CDR2 are SNHLY and FYNNEI. Trimming removed 1 base from V and 0 bases from J, with 7 bases in between. CDR3 size: 15 residues. CDR3 DNA sequence: TGTGCCAGCAGTGAAGGACAGGACTCCTACAATGAGCAGTTCTTC. It specifies CASSEGQDSYNEQFF.

This chain links TRBV6-5 with TRBJ1-4, with D unclear. Germline V gene lookup returns CDR1 MNHEY and CDR2 SVGAGI. Trimming stripped 6 bases from V and 6 bases from J, with 14 bases between. CDR3 size: 14 residues. CDR3 amino acids: CASSPRAPDEKLFF. For the CDR3, the DNA is TGTGCCAGCAGCCCCCGGGCCCCGGATGAAAAACTGTTTTTT.

This clonotype showed up many times. This rearrangement joins TRBV12-3 or TRBV12-4 to TRBJ2-3; D may match TRBD1 or TRBD2 (6 bases each). This CDR3 has 16 amino acids. V was shortened by 5 bases and J by 0 bases, with 15 bases between the two germline ends. CDR3 nucleotides: TGTGCCAGCAGTCGTGCTAGGGGGACTAGCACAGATACGCAGTATTTT. This translates into CASSRARGTSTDTQYF.

Many counts were recorded for this clonotype. The chain uses TRBV2 and TRBJ1-1; perhaps TRBD1 as D (5 bases). In germline, CDR1 is SNHLY, CDR2 FYNNEI. V lost 5 bases and J 5 bases, leaving 15 bases between the germline ends. The CDR3 contains 14 residues. The CDR3 DNA sequence: TGTGCCAGCAGTATAGGGTCAGAGGGGACTGAAGCTTTCTTT. It translates to CASSIGSEGTEAFF.

This clonotype was seen many times. The rearrangement uses TRBV11-2 and TRBJ2-7; possibly TRBD2 for D (5 bases). The CDR3 runs to 13 residues. The V gene lost 5 bases and the J gene lost 8 bases, with 16 bases spanning the gap. Germline V CDR1 and CDR2: SGHAT, FQNNGV. The CDR3 region has the DNA TGTGCCAGCAGCGCCGATACTAGGAACAAGCAGTACTTC. This codes for CASSADTRNKQYF.

This clonotype was picked up a small number of times. The J gene is TRBJ2-5, the V gene TRBV5-1, with D perhaps assigned TRBD1 or TRBD2 (5 bases each). V lost 4 bases and J 2 bases, leaving 9 bases between the germline ends. CDR3 size: 13 residues. Germline lookup yields CDR1 SGHRS and CDR2 YFSETQ. The CDR3, as DNA: TGCGCCAGCAGCAACGGGGCGCAAGAGACCCAGTACTTC. Translated: CASSNGAQETQYF.

This clonotype was found a few times. The chain combines TRBV6-5 with TRBJ1-2; D remains ambiguous. Trimming took 6 bases from V and 8 from J, leaving 19 bases between them. Germline CDR1 reads MNHEY; CDR2 reads SVGAGI. The CDR3 loop spans 14 amino acids. This chain's CDR3 is CASRFHGRDSGYTF. The CDR3 bases are TGTGCCAGCAGATTTCACGGACGGGATTCCGGCTACACCTTC.

The chain recombines TRBV19 with TRBJ1-6; tentatively, D is TRBD1 (5 bases). CDR3 length: 15 residues. With 0 bases removed from V and 8 bases from J, the gap between germline ends came to 11 bases. CDR1 LNHDA and CDR2 SQIVND come from the germline V gene (reference sequence). For the CDR3, the DNA is TGTGCCAGTAGTATAGATCTAGGGGAATATTCACCCCTCCACTTT. This gives the protein CASSIDLGEYSPLHF.

The table lists this clonotype with many counts. This chain joins TRBV7-7 and TRBJ2-1; 7 nucleotides match TRBD2. Germline trimming cut 2 bases from V and 2 bases from J; bases unmatched to any gene: 6. This CDR3 comprises 16 residues. Germline lookup yields CDR1 SSHAT and CDR2 FNYEAQ (reference sequence). The CDR3 is CASSLRGGTPYNEQFF. CDR3 in DNA: TGTGCCAGCAGCTTAAGGGGAGGGACCCCCTACAATGAGCAGTTCTTC. Filled out from reference TRBV7-7 and TRBJ2-1, the complete variable domain reads GAGVSQSPRYKVTKRGQDVTLRCDPISSHATLYWYQQALGQGPEFLTYFNYEAQPDKSGLPSDRFSAERPEGSISTLTIQRTEQRDSAMYRCASSLRGGTPYNEQFFGPGTRLTVL.

This clonotype was recorded many times. The J gene is TRBJ2-3, the V gene TRBV6-2 or TRBV6-3, with TRBD2 matching over 8 bases. Germline-derived CDR1 and CDR2 are MNHEY and SVGEGT. CDR3 size: 17 residues. The V gene end was trimmed by 2 bases and the J gene end by 0 bases; junction bases not matched to a gene: 7. CDR3 amino acids: CASSYTLAGTSTDTQYF. The CDR3 bases are TGTGCCAGCAGTTACACTTTAGCGGGGACTAGCACAGATACGCAGTATTTT.

This clonotype has only a few counts. The CDR3 DNA is TGTGCCAGCAGCCGACAGGTAGAAGCTTTCTTT. This gives the protein CASSRQVEAFF. The chain recombines TRBV5-6 with TRBJ1-1; a possible D gene is TRBD1 (6 bases). V was shortened by 4 bases and J by 8 bases, with 9 bases between the two germline ends. This CDR3 is 11 amino acids long. Looked up from germline, CDR1 is SGHDT and CDR2 is YYEEEE.

The rearrangement joins TRBV6-6 to TRBJ2-2; no reliable D call. There are 14 residues in the CDR3. The ends were cut back, 7 bases at V and 1 base at J, with 10 bases in the middle. Germline V gives CDR1 MNHNY, CDR2 SVGAGI (reference sequence). The CDR3 nucleotides are TGTGCCAGCATGGGCAGTCTGAACACCGGGGAGCTGTTTTTT. The encoded protein is CASMGSLNTGELFF.

The V gene is TRBV5-6, the J gene TRBJ1-1; D is uncertain. Trimming cost V 4 bases and J 7 bases, with 17 bases left between them. The CDR3 extends over 14 amino acids. In germline, CDR1 is SGHDT, CDR2 YYEEEE. The CDR3 is CASSQTGHVREAFF. The CDR3, as DNA: TGTGCCAGCAGCCAGACGGGCCACGTGCGTGAAGCTTTCTTT.

This clonotype was counted at least ten times. The chain recombines TRBV7-9 with TRBJ2-1; TRBD1 matches 10 bases. The CDR3 sequence is 16 residues long. J lost 8 bases, V lost 1 base, and 8 bases had no gene match. Germline CDR1 and CDR2: SEHNR and FQNEAQ (reference sequence). The CDR3: CASSLGGTGVIHEQFF. The CDR3 region has the DNA TGTGCCAGCAGCTTAGGCGGGACAGGGGTAATCCATGAGCAGTTCTTC.

J is TRBJ2-1 and V is TRBV6-6; D remains unclear. The V gene lost 2 bases and the J gene lost 5 bases, with 10 bases spanning the gap. The V gene's germline CDR1 is MNHNY and CDR2 SVGAGI (reference sequence). This CDR3 comprises 14 residues. For the CDR3, the DNA is TGTGCCAGCAGTTACAAGGGCGGTAACAATGAGCAGTTCTTC. It is translated as CASSYKGGNNEQFF.